Listed below are T cell receptor beta chains from one sample, sequenced in a study of tumor-infiltrating lymphocytes in primary liver carcinoma. TCRdb reanalysed the multiplex PCR reads using MiXCR and keeps one entry per CDR3 protein. This table has about 70,000 distinct CDR3 sequences, approximately 74% appearing once. Sequencing was carried out using liver tumor tissue from sampling region 4. These receptors all stem from a man between 40 and 49 years old with primary liver carcinoma and hepatitis B virus infection. CDR3s include the opening cysteine and the closing phenylalanine or tryptophan. The D gene is left open where the match is weak. Rows may omit the clone size; those that give it use once, few, many or a size class.

J gene: TRBJ2-1
V gene: TRBV11-2
D gene: -
clone size: -
CDR3 DNA: TGTGTCAGCAGCTCGATGCTAGGGAGCAATGAGCGGTTCTTC
CDR3 protein: CVSSSMLGSNERFF

J gene: TRBJ2-3
V gene: TRBV29-1
D gene: TRBD2
clone size: -
CDR3 DNA: TGCAGCGCCGCTAAAGTAGCGGGAGCCTCAGATACACAGTATTTT
CDR3 protein: CSAAKVAGASDTQYF

J gene: TRBJ1-2
V gene: TRBV4-1
D gene: TRBD1
clone size: -
CDR3 DNA: TGCGCCAGCTGCCCCCAACCGACAGGGACGGGCTATGGCTACACCTTC
CDR3 protein: CASCPQPTGTGYGYTF

J gene: TRBJ1-2
V gene: TRBV19
D gene: -
clone size: few
CDR3 DNA: TGTGCCACCTCCCGGGGTCTTGACTATGGCTACACCTTC
CDR3 protein: CATSRGLDYGYTF

J gene: TRBJ2-7
V gene: TRBV29-1
D gene: -
clone size: -
CDR3 DNA: TGCAGCGTGGAGGGGCCACCGTCCCACGAGCAGTACTTC
CDR3 protein: CSVEGPPSHEQYF

J gene: TRBJ2-1
V gene: TRBV7-3
D gene: -
clone size: -
CDR3 DNA: TGTGCCAGCAGCTCTGGCTTCACTCTTCAAAATGAGCAGTTCTTC
CDR3 protein: CASSSGFTLQNEQFF

J gene: TRBJ1-1
V gene: TRBV12-3/TRBV12-4
D gene: -
clone size: many
CDR3 DNA: TGTGCCAGCAGTTTTAGGGTCATGAACACTGAAGCTTTCTTT
CDR3 protein: CASSFRVMNTEAFF

J gene: TRBJ2-3
V gene: TRBV29-1
D gene: -
clone size: -
CDR3 DNA: TGCACTGTCTGGGGTGGAGGCACAGGTACGCAGTATTTT
CDR3 protein: CTVWGGGTGTQYF

J gene: TRBJ2-3
V gene: TRBV29-1
D gene: TRBD2
clone size: -
CDR3 DNA: TGCAGCATTGAAGAGGGGCGGCTAGCGGGAGTGTCAGATACTCAGTATTTT
CDR3 protein: CSIEEGRLAGVSDTQYF

J gene: TRBJ2-7
V gene: TRBV7-8
D gene: -
clone size: few
CDR3 DNA: TGTGCCAGCAGCCCCGGGGCGGGGACAGCCATCTACAAGCAGTACTTC
CDR3 protein: CASSPGAGTAIYKQYF

J gene: TRBJ2-1
V gene: TRBV29-1
D gene: TRBD2
clone size: -
CDR3 DNA: TGCAGCGTTGAACGACTAGCTGCCTACGGCAATGAGCAGTTCTTC
CDR3 protein: CSVERLAAYGNEQFF

J gene: TRBJ2-6
V gene: TRBV4-1
D gene: TRBD1
clone size: many
CDR3 DNA: TGCGCCAGCAGCGACCGGGACAGGGCTTTTGGGGCCAACGTCCTGACTTTC
CDR3 protein: CASSDRDRAFGANVLTF

J gene: TRBJ2-1
V gene: TRBV11-2
D gene: TRBD2
clone size: -
CDR3 DNA: TGCACCAGCAGCTTGGATATCGGACTAGCCATGGGTGAGCGGTTCTTC
CDR3 protein: CTSSLDIGLAMGERFF

J gene: TRBJ1-1
V gene: TRBV29-1
D gene: -
clone size: -
CDR3 DNA: TGCAGCGTTCCGTCATGGTCGAGTAATGAAGCTTTCTTT
CDR3 protein: CSVPSWSSNEAFF

J gene: TRBJ2-5
V gene: TRBV11-2
D gene: TRBD2
clone size: -
CDR3 DNA: TGTGCCAGCAGCTCGGTACTAGCGGGCCCGCTAGAGACCCAGTGCTTC
CDR3 protein: CASSSVLAGPLETQCF

J gene: TRBJ2-3
V gene: TRBV28
D gene: -
clone size: -
CDR3 DNA: TGTGCCAGCAGTACAACTAGCACTGATACGCAGTGTTTT
CDR3 protein: CASSTTSTDTQCF

J gene: TRBJ1-1
V gene: TRBV28
D gene: -
clone size: many
CDR3 DNA: TGTGCCAGCAGTCTAAAACTAAAAGCTTTCTTT
CDR3 protein: CASSLKLKAFF

J gene: TRBJ2-5
V gene: TRBV11-2
D gene: -
clone size: few
CDR3 DNA: TGTGCCAGCAGCCGGGGCGCCCAAGAGACCCAATACTTC
CDR3 protein: CASSRGAQETQYF

J gene: TRBJ2-7
V gene: TRBV11-2
D gene: -
clone size: -
CDR3 DNA: TGTGCCAGTAGCCCCTCCCAGGGTTCCTATGAGCTGTACTTC
CDR3 protein: CASSPSQGSYELYF

J gene: TRBJ1-2
V gene: TRBV19
D gene: -
clone size: -
CDR3 DNA: TGTGCCACTAGTATGTTGGCTAACTATGGCTACACCTTC
CDR3 protein: CATSMLANYGYTF

J gene: TRBJ2-2
V gene: TRBV6-5
D gene: -
clone size: -
CDR3 DNA: TGTGCCAGCAGTTACTGGGCATCCACCAGGGAACTGTTTTTT
CDR3 protein: CASSYWASTRELFF

J gene: TRBJ2-2
V gene: TRBV12-3/TRBV12-4
D gene: -
clone size: once
CDR3 DNA: TGTGCCAGCAGTTCCCGACGCCCTCCCGGGGAACTGTTATTT
CDR3 protein: CASSSRRPPGELLF

J gene: TRBJ1-3
V gene: TRBV12-3/TRBV12-4
D gene: -
clone size: -
CDR3 DNA: TGTGCCAGCGCCTCGGGTGGGAGTACTGGAAACACCATATATTTC
CDR3 protein: CASASGGSTGNTIYF

J gene: TRBJ2-2
V gene: TRBV30
D gene: TRBD2
clone size: many
CDR3 DNA: TGTGCCTGGACCCCACGCGGGAGGTTCGGGGAGCTGTTTTTT
CDR3 protein: CAWTPRGRFGELFF

J gene: TRBJ2-7
V gene: TRBV5-4
D gene: TRBD1
clone size: -
CDR3 DNA: TGTGCCAGCAGCTTTGACAGGGGGCCATTCTACGAGCAATACTTC
CDR3 protein: CASSFDRGPFYEQYF

J gene: TRBJ1-5
V gene: TRBV12-3/TRBV12-4
D gene: TRBD1
clone size: many
CDR3 DNA: TGTGCCAGCGGAACAGGGGCCGTGGGCAATCAGCCCCAGCATTTT
CDR3 protein: CASGTGAVGNQPQHF

J gene: TRBJ1-1
V gene: TRBV12-3/TRBV12-4
D gene: -
clone size: -
CDR3 DNA: TGTGCCAGCAGTTCAGCCTGGGGGACATCAATGAACGCTGAAGCTTCCTTT
CDR3 protein: CASSSAWGTSMNAEASF

J gene: TRBJ1-5
V gene: TRBV30
D gene: -
clone size: many
CDR3 DNA: TGTGCCTGGAGTGTAAATCTGGGGCAGCCCCAGCATTTT
CDR3 protein: CAWSVNLGQPQHF

J gene: TRBJ2-1
V gene: TRBV11-2
D gene: -
clone size: once
CDR3 DNA: TGTGCCAGCACTTCAACGGGCCCTGGGAATGATCAGTTCTTC
CDR3 protein: CASTSTGPGNDQFF

J gene: TRBJ2-1
V gene: TRBV4-2
D gene: -
clone size: -
CDR3 DNA: -
CDR3 protein: CASSPVGQGNELFF

J gene: TRBJ1-5
V gene: TRBV29-1
D gene: -
clone size: -
CDR3 DNA: TGCAACGCCGGGGGGCAGGGGAATCAGCCCCAGCCTTTT
CDR3 protein: CNAGGQGNQPQPF

J gene: TRBJ2-7
V gene: TRBV12-3/TRBV12-4
D gene: -
clone size: -
CDR3 DNA: TGTGCCGGCATCCGACGGGAATACTATGAGCAGTACTTC
CDR3 protein: CAGIRREYYEQYF